This note documents a single T cell receptor (beta chain) sequence. What it binds is not known. Sequencing was performed with immunoSEQ multiplex PCR; in TCRdb, only in-frame clones are kept and a portion is missing. The sample lists tens of thousands of clones; 75% to 85% were seen once. With 6 bases removed from V and 7 bases from J, the gap between germline ends came to 21 bases. Germline CDR1 and CDR2: KGHSH and LQKENI. The CDR3 length is 15 residues. The data were obtained in a study of vaccination effects on CD4 cells after COVID-19. As for the study in general: Median timing of post-vaccine samples was 72 days after the second dose.

General observations from the study: Substantial clonal contraction characterized both infection- and vaccine-induced clones late after vaccination.

Pools of viral peptides were used by the ViraFEST assay to expand antigen-specific CD4+ T cells ahead of sequencing. It was after 10 days of culture that CD4+ T cells were isolated. Everyone in the study got two shots of either the BNT162b2 or mRNA-1273 vaccine. Among the vaccine recipients, none had a prior SARS-CoV-2 infection, and nucleocapsid antibodies were negative. Sample: CD4+ T cells from PBMCs cultured with HCoV-229E spike peptides, taken after COVID-19 vaccination. The J gene is TRBJ1-1, the V gene TRBV18; TRBD1 is a possible D gene (6 bases). This clonotype originated in a human donor who received a COVID-19 vaccine. CDR3 in amino acids: CASSPLGDGDNEAFF. The CDR3 DNA sequence: TGTGCCAGCTCGCCCTTGGGTGACGGGGACAATGAAGCTTTCTTT.